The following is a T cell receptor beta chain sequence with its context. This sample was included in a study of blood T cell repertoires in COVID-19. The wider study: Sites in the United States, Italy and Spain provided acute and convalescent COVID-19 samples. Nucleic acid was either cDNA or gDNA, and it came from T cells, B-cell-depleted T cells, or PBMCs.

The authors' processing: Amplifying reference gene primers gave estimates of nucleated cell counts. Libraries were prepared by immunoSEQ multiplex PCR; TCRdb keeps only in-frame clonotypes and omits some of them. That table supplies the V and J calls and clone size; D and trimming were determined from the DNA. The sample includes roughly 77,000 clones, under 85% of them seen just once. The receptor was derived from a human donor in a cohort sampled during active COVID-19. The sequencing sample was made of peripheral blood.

This CDR3 reads CASSIGQGRPYEQYF. The DNA of the CDR3 is TGTGCCAGTAGTATTGGGCAGGGGCGTCCCTACGAGCAGTACTTC. The chain has TRBV19 and TRBJ2-7; D perhaps matches TRBD1 (6 bases). Per the germline V gene, CDR1 is LNHDA and CDR2 is SQIVND (reference sequence). Trimming removed 3 bases at V and 2 bases at J, with 14 bases between. CDR3 length equals 15 residues.